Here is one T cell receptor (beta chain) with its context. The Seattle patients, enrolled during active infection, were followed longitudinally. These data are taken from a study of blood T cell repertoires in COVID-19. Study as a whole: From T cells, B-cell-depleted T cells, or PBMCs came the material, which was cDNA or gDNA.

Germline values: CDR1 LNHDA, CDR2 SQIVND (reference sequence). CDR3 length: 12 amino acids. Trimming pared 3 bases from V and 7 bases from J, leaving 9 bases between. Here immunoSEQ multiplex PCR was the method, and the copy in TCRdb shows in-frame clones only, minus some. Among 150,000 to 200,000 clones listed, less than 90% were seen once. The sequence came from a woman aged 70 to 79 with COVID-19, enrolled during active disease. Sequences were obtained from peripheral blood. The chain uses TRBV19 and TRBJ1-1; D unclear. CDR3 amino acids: CASSIGYREAFF. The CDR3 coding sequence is TGTGCCAGTAGTATCGGGTACCGTGAAGCTTTCTTT.